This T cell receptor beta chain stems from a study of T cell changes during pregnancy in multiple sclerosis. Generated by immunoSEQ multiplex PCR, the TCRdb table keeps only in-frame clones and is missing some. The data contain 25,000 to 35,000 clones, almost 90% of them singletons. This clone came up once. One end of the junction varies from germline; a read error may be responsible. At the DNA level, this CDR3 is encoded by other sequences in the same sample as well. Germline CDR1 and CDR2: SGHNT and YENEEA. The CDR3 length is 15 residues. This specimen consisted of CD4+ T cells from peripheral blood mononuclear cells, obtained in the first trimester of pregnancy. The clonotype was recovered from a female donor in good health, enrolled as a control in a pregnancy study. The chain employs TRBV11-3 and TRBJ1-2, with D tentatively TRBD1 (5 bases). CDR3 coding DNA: TGTGCCAGCAGTTTAGGGGATCTTAGGGGCTATGGCTACACCTTC. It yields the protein CASSLGDLRGYGYTF. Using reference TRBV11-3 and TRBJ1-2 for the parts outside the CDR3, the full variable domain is EAGVVQSPRYKIIEKKQPVAFWCNPISGHNTLYWYLQNLGQGPELLIRYENEEAVDDSQLPKDRFSAERLKGVDSTLKIQPAELGDSAVYLCASSLGDLRGYGYTFGSGTRLTVV.